These 11 T cell receptor beta chains originate from one sample sequenced in a study of cytomegalovirus exposure and HLA in healthy donors. This PCR relied on a set of 60 Vbeta primers and 13 Jbeta primers. Measured with immunoSEQ multiplex PCR; TCRdb has only the in-frame clones, and not every one. This table has some 120,000 clones, roughly a sixth appearing once. Material for sequencing was PBMCs. The receptors were gathered from a female donor in good health and CMV-seropositive.

The chain recombines TRBV6-5 with TRBJ2-7; 9 positions match TRBD2. The V and J ends lost 2 bases and 3 bases, in that order; junction bases with no gene match: 5. The length of the CDR3 is 15 residues. Germline V gives CDR1 MNHEY, CDR2 SVGAGI. The CDR3 protein is CASSYDPSGNYEQYF. CDR3 nucleotide sequence: TGTGCCAGCAGTTACGATCCTAGCGGGAACTACGAGCAGTACTTC.

Here the CDR3 reads CASSLRGGRSEQFF. The CDR3 nucleotides are TGTGCCAGCAGTTTACGGGGGGGGAGGTCTGAGCAGTTCTTC. The rearrangement joins TRBV27 to TRBJ2-1; 8 positions match TRBD2. The J segment lost 9 bases and the V segment lost 2 bases, leaving 6 bases of the junction unmatched. The V gene's germline CDR1 is MNHEY and CDR2 SMNVEV (reference sequence). The CDR3 covers 14 residues.

This clone has more than one count but fewer than ten. The chain is built from TRBV7-6 and TRBJ2-5, with 11 bases identical to TRBD1. The CDR3 is made up of 14 amino acids. V lost 4 bases, J lost 8 bases, and 6 bases stayed unmatched. Germline V gene sequence: CDR1 SGHVS, CDR2 FNYEAQ. CDR3 sequence reads: CASSSGTGGITQYF. As DNA, the CDR3 is TGTGCCAGCAGCTCGGGGACAGGGGGAATCACCCAGTACTTC.

This clone was picked up a small number of times. The chain carries TRBV6-1 and TRBJ1-1; 9 nucleotides line up with TRBD1. V gave up 4 bases and J gave up 7 bases; unmatched junction bases: 10. The length of the CDR3 is 15 residues. Germline V CDR1 and CDR2: MNHNS, SASEGT. CDR3 in amino acids: CASSARDRVFNEAFF. The CDR3 bases are TGTGCCAGCAGTGCTAGGGACAGGGTATTTAATGAAGCTTTCTTT.

This clone was seen more than once but under ten times. Since no conserved phenylalanine or tryptophan closes the CDR3, a read error is the likely cause. Written as DNA, the CDR3 is TGCGCCAGCTCCTATCTGCAGGGGGCCGCACTCACTGAAGCTTTCGTT. Residues: CASSYLQGAALTEAFV. The rearrangement links TRBV4-1 to TRBJ1-1; the match to TRBD1 covers 8 bases. Unmatched junction bases numbered 15, after V lost 8 bases and J lost 4 bases. This CDR3 contains 16 residues. Germline V gene sequence: CDR1 MGHRA, CDR2 YSYEKL.

This chain joins TRBV28 and TRBJ2-5; 11 bases are shared with TRBD2. In germline, CDR1 is MDHEN, CDR2 SYDVKM. V dropped 3 bases and J dropped 5; count of bases not matched to a gene: 5. This CDR3 contains 15 residues. This CDR3 is CASSLFSGGAETQYF. The CDR3 DNA sequence: TGTGCCAGCAGTTTGTTTAGCGGGGGGGCGGAGACCCAGTACTTC. Using reference TRBV28 and TRBJ2-5 for the parts outside the CDR3, the full variable domain is DVKVTQSSRYLVKRTGEKVFLECVQDMDHENMFWYRQDPGLGLRLIYFSYDVKMKEKGDIPEGYSVSREKKERFSLILESASTNQTSMYLCASSLFSGGAETQYFGPGTRLLVL.

The gene calls are TRBV4-2 and TRBJ1-1, with D possibly matching TRBD1 (5 bases). The CDR3 loop spans 15 amino acids. Germline V lookup: CDR1 LGHNA, CDR2 YNFKEQ. Trimming removed 1 base at V and 6 bases at J, with 15 bases between. Here the CDR3 DNA reads TGTGCCAGCAGCCAAGGCTTGGGCGGGACCCCTGAAGCTTTCTTT. This translates into CASSQGLGGTPEAFF.

V and J are TRBV11-2 and TRBJ1-1, with a weak D call TRBD1 (5 bases). V was clipped by 5 bases and J by 2 bases, with 9 bases between them. The germline CDR1 and CDR2 sequences are SGHAT and FQNNGV. The CDR3 spans 13 residues. The CDR3 sequence is CASSPGLNTEAFF. The DNA of the CDR3 is TGTGCCAGCAGCCCGGGACTAAACACTGAAGCTTTCTTT.

The V call is TRBV7-8, the J call TRBJ2-3, with 9 bases matching TRBD1. CDR1 and CDR2 (germline): SGHVS, FQNEAQ. V lost 1 base to trimming and J lost 3 bases; unmatched junction nucleotides: 5. The CDR3 totals 16 residues. The CDR3 reads CASSLGTGARTDTQYF. DNA for the CDR3: TGTGCCAGCAGCTTAGGGACAGGGGCCCGGACAGATACGCAGTATTTT.

This clone came up a few times. This chain links TRBV14 with TRBJ2-2; 10 bases are a match to TRBD2. CDR1 is SGHDN and CDR2 is FVKESK in the germline V gene. Trimming took 4 bases from V and 6 from J; bases not matched to a gene: 8. The CDR3 is 16 amino acids. CDR3 loop: CASSRRGTSVPGELFF. CDR3 DNA sequence: TGTGCCAGCAGCCGACGCGGGACTAGCGTTCCCGGGGAGCTGTTTTTT.

This clone came up a few times. This chain connects TRBV7-2 to TRBJ2-3; D call uncertain. Per germline, CDR1 SGHTA and CDR2 FQGNSA. There are 13 residues in the CDR3. The V end was cut by 5 bases, the J end by 4 bases, with 10 bases between. Here the CDR3 reads CASSRLVADTQYF. CDR3 DNA: TGTGCCAGCAGCCGGCTAGTCGCAGATACGCAGTATTTT.